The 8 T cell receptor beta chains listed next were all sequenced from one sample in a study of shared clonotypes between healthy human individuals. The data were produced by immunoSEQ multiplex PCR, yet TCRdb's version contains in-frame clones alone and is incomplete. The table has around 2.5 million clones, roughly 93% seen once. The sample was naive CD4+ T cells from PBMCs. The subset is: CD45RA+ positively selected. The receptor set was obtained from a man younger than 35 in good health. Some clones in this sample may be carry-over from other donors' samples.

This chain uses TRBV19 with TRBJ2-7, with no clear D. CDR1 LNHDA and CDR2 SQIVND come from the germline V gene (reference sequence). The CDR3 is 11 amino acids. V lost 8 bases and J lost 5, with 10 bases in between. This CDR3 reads CASGPRNEQYF. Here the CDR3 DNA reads TGTGCCAGTGGGCCAAGGAACGAGCAGTACTTC. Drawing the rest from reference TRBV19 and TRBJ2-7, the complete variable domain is DGGITQSPKYLFRKEGQNVTLSCEQNLNHDAMYWYRQDPGQGLRLIYYSQIVNDFQKGDIAEGYSVSREKKESFPLTVTSAQKNPTAFYLCASGPRNEQYFGPGTRLTVT.

The CDR3 here is CASSLVVYNEQFF. The DNA of the CDR3 is TGTGCCAGCAGCCTAGTGGTGTACAATGAGCAGTTCTTC. The V and J genes are TRBV11-1 and TRBJ2-1; no clear D gene. Germline CDR1 SGHAT, CDR2 FQDESV (reference sequence). The CDR3 is made up of 13 amino acids. V was shortened by 5 bases and J by 4 bases, with 9 bases between the two germline ends.

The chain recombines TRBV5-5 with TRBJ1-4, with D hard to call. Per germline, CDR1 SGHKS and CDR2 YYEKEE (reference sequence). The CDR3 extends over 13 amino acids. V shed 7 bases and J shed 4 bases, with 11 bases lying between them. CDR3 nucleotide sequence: TGTGCCAGCGCCGGCACGAATAATGAAAAACTGTTTTTT. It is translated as CASAGTNNEKLFF.

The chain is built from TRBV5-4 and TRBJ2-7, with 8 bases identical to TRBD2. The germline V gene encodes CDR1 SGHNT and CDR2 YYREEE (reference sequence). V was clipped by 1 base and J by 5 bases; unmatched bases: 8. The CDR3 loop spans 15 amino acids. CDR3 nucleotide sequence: TGTGCCAGCAGCTTGAGTCGGGGGGGTGGCCACGAGCAGTACTTC. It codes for CASSLSRGGGHEQYF.

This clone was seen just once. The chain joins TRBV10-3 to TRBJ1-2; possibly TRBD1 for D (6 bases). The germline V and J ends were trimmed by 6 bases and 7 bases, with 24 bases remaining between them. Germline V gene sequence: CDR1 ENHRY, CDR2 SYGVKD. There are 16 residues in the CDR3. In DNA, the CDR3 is TGTGCCATCAGGACCGCGGGACATTTGACGTTCTCTGGCTACACCTTC. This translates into CAIRTAGHLTFSGYTF.

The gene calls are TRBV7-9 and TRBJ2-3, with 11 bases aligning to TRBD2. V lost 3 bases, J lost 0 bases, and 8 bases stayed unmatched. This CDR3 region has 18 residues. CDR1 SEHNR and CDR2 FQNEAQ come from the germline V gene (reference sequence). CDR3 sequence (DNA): TGTGCCAGCAGCTTTGGCCTAGCGGGAGGTCTAAGCACAGATACGCAGTATTTT. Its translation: CASSFGLAGGLSTDTQYF.

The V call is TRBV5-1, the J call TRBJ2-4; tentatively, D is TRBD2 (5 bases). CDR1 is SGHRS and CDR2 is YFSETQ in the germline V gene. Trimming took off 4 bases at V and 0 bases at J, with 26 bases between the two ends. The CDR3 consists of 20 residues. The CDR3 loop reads CASSPQEFERGFLAKNIQYF. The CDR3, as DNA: TGCGCCAGCAGCCCCCAAGAGTTTGAGCGCGGGTTTCTAGCCAAAAACATTCAGTACTTC.

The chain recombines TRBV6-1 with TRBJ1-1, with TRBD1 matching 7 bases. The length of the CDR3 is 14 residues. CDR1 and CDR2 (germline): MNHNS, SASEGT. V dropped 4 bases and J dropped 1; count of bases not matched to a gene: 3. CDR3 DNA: TGTGCCAGCAGTGTGGAGGGGGCGAACACTGAAGCTTTCTTT. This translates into CASSVEGANTEAFF.